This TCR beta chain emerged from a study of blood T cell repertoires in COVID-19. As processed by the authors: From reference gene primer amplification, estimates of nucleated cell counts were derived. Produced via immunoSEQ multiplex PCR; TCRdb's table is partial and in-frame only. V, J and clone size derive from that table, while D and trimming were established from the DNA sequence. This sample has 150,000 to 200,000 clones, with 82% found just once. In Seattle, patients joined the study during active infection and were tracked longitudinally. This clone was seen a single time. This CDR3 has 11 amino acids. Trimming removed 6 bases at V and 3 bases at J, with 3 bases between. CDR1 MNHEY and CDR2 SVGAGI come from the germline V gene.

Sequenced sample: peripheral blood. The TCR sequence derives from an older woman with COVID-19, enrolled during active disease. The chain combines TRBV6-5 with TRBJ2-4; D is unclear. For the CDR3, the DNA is TGTGCCAGCAGCAACAAAAACATTCAGTACTTC. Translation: CASSNKNIQYF.